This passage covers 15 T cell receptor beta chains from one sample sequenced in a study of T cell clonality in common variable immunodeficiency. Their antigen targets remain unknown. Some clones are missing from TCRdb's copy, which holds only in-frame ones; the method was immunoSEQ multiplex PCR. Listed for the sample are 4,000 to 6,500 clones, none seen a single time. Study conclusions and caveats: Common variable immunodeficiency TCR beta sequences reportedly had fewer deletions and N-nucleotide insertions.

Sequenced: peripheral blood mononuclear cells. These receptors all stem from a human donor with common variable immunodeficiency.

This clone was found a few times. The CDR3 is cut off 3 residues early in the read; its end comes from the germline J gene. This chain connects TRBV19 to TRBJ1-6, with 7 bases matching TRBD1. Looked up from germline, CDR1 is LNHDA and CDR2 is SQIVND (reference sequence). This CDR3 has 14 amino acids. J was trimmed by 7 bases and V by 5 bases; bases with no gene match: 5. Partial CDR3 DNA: TGTGCCAGTAGTCCGGGACAGAAAAATTCACCC. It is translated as CASSPGQKNSP. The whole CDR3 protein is CASSPGQKNSPLHF.

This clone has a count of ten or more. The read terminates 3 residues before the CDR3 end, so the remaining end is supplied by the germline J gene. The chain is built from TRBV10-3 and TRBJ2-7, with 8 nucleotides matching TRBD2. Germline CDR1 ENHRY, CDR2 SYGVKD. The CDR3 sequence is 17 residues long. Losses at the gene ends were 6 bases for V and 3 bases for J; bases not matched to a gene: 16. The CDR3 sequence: CAISDILGTGGGYEQYF. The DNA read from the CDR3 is TGTGCCATCAGCGACATTCTGGGTACGGGAGGGGGCTACGAG.

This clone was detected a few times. The CDR3 bases that were read are TGTGCCAGCTCACCATCGCCAGGGTATGCTGAA. Protein product: CASSPSPGYAE. The full-length CDR3 reads as CASSPSPGYAEAFF. The rearrangement links TRBV18 to TRBJ1-1, with a possible D match to TRBD1 (5 bases). The read falls 3 residues short of the CDR3 end, and the missing part is taken from the germline J gene. The CDR3 covers 14 residues. V dropped 2 bases and J dropped 6 bases, with 13 bases sitting between them. Germline values: CDR1 KGHSH, CDR2 LQKENI.

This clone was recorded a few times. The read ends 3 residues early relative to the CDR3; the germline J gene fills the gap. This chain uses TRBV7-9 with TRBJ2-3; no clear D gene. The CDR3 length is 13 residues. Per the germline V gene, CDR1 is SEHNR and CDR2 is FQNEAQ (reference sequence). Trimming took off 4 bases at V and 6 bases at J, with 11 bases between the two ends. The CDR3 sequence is CASSSLRRDTQYF. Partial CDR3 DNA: TGTGCCAGCAGCTCCCTACGTCGGGATACG.

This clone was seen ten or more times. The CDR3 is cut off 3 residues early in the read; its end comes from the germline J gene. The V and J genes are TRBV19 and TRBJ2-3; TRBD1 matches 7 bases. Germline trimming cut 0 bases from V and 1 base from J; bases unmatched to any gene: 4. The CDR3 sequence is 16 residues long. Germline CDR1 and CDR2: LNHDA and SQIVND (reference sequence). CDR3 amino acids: CASSIDSGQRTDTQYF. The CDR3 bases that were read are TGTGCCAGTAGTATAGATTCGGGACAGCGCACAGATACG.

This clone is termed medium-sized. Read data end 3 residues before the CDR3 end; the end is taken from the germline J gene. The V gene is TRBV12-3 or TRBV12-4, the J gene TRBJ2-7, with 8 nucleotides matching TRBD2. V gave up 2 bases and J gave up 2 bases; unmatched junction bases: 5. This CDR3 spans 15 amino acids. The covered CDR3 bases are TGTGCCAGCAGTTTAAACGCGGGAGGAACCTACGAG. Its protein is CASSLNAGGTYE. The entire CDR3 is CASSLNAGGTYEQYF.

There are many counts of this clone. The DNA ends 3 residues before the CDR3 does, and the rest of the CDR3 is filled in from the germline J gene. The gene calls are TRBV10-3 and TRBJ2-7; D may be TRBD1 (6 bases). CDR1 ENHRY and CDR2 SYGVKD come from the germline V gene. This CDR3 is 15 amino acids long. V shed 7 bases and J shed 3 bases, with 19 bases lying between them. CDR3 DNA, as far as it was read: TGTGCCATCACCGAACAGGGCGCTGGGGGCTACGAG. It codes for CAITEQGAGGYE. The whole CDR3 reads CAITEQGAGGYEQYF.

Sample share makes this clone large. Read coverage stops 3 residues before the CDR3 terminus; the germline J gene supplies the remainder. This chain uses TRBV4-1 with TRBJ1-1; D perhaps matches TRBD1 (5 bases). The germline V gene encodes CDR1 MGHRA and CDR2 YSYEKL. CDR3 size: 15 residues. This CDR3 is CASSQDQGDFQTAFF. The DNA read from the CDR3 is TGCGCCAGCAGCCAAGATCAAGGGGACTTCCAAACG.

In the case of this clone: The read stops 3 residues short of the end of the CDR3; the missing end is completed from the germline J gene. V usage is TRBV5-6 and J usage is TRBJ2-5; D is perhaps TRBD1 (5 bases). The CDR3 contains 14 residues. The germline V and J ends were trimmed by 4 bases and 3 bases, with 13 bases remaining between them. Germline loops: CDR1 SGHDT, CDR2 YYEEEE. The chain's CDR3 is CASSLGHQEETQYF. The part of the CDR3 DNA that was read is TGTGCCAGCAGCCTCGGACACCAAGAAGAGACC.

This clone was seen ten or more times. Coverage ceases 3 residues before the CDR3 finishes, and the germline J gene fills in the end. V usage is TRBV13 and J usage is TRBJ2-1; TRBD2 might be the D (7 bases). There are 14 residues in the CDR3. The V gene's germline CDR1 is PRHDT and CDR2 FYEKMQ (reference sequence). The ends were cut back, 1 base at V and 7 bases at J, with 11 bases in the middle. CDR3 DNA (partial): TGTGCCAGCAGCTTAGAGGGGGGGGCAAATGAG. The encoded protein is CASSLEGGANE. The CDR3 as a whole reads CASSLEGGANEQFF.

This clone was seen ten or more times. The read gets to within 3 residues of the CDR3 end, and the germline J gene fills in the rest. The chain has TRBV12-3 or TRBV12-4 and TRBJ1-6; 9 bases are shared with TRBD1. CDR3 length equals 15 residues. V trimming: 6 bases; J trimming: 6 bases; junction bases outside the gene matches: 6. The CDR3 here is CASSLTGQGNSPLHF. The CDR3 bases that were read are TGTGCCAGCAGCCTAACGGGACAGGGTAATTCACCC.

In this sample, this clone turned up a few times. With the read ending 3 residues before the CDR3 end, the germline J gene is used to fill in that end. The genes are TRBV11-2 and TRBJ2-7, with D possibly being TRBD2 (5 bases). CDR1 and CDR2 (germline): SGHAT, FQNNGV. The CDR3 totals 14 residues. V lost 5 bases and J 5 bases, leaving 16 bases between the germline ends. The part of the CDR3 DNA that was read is TGTGCCAGCAGCCTACTCGGACCCGGGGACGAG. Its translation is CASSLLGPGDE. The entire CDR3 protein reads CASSLLGPGDEQYF.

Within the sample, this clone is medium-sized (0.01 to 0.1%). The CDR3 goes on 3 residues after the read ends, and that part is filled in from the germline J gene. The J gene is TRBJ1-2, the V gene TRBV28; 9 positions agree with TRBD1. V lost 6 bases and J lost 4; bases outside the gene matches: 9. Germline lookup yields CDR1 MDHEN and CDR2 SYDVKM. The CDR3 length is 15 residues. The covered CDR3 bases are TGTGCCAGCAGATCACAGGGGGCTGAGGGCTATGGC. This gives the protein CASRSQGAEGYG. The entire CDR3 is CASRSQGAEGYGYTF.

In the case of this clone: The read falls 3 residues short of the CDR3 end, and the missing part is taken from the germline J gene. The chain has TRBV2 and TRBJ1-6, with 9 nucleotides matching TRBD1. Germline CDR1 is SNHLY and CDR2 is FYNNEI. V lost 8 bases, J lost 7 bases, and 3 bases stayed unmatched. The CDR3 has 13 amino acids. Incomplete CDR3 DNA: TGTGCCAGCTTTGGGACAGGGAATTCACCC. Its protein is CASFGTGNSP. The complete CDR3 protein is CASFGTGNSPLHF.

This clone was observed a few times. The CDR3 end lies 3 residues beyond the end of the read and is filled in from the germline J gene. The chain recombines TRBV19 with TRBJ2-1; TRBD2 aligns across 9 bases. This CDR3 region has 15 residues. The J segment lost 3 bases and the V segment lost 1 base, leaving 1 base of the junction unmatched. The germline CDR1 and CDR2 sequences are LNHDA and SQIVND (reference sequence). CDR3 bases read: TGTGCCAGTAGTATAGTAGCGGGGGACTACAATGAG. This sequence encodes CASSIVAGDYNE. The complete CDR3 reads CASSIVAGDYNEQFF.